Below are 6 T cell receptor beta chains sequenced from a single sample in a study of pediatric ulcerative colitis. Sequencing used immunoSEQ multiplex PCR; TCRdb keeps in-frame clones, though not all of them. The repertoire holds roughly 64,000 clones, about nine tenths seen once, with around 3.5% in the top ten. Material: blood. The receptor set was obtained from a boy between 10 and 17 years old with severe ulcerative colitis.

V is TRBV25-1 and J is TRBJ2-3; D is possibly TRBD2 (5 bases). The CDR3 is made up of 12 amino acids. CDR1 is MGHDK and CDR2 is SYGVNS in the germline V gene. Trimming took 3 bases from V and 7 from J, leaving 8 bases between them. The CDR3 DNA is TGTGCCAGCAGTGATGAGGGTAATACGCAGTATTTT. This gives the protein CASSDEGNTQYF. The full variable domain, completed using reference TRBV25-1 and TRBJ2-3, is EADIYQTPRYLVIGTGKKITLECSQTMGHDKMYWYQQDPGMELHLIHYSYGVNSTEKGDLSSESTVSRIRTEHFPLTLESARPSHTSQYLCASSDEGNTQYFGPGTRLTVL.

In this sample, this clone turned up once. The rearrangement joins TRBV7-9 to TRBJ2-5; 13 bases align to TRBD2. Germline loops: CDR1 SEHNR, CDR2 FQNEAQ (reference sequence). Trimming cost V 5 bases and J 5 bases; bases outside gene matches: 11. CDR3 length: 17 amino acids. The CDR3 region is CASSPVLLAGGEETQYF. The CDR3 bases are TGTGCCAGCAGCCCAGTCCTACTAGCGGGAGGGGAGGAGACCCAGTACTTC.

This clone was recorded only once. This rearrangement joins TRBV5-8 to TRBJ2-1, with a tentative D call TRBD2 (5 bases). The CDR3 runs to 16 residues. CDR1 and CDR2 from the germline V gene are SGHTS and YDEGEE. V lost 7 bases and J 8 bases, leaving 25 bases between the germline ends. The CDR3 coding sequence is TGTGCCAGCTTCCCAGCGAGGACTCAGTCGATCCATGAGCAGTTCTTC. It encodes CASFPARTQSIHEQFF.

V and J are TRBV7-3 and TRBJ2-7; 10 bases match TRBD2. Germline V CDR1 and CDR2: SGHTA, FQGTGA. The CDR3 extends over 15 amino acids. V lost 5 bases, J lost 0 bases, and 4 bases stayed unmatched. CDR3 DNA sequence: TGTGCCAGCAGCCCTAGCGGGAGCGGCTCCTACGAGCAGTACTTC. Its protein is CASSPSGSGSYEQYF.

CDR3: CASSEGTGGANEKLFF. As DNA, the CDR3 is TGTGCCAGCAGTGAAGGGACTGGGGGTGCTAATGAAAAACTGTTTTTT. The chain combines TRBV2 with TRBJ1-4; D is perhaps TRBD1 (5 bases). This CDR3 comprises 16 residues. Trimming stripped 1 base from V and 3 bases from J, with 12 bases between. Germline loops: CDR1 SNHLY, CDR2 FYNNEI.

The chain combines TRBV6-4 with TRBJ1-5, with 8 positions matching TRBD1. The J segment lost 9 bases and the V segment lost 4 bases, leaving 5 bases of the junction unmatched. Germline V CDR1 and CDR2: MRHNA, SNTAGT. CDR3 length: 13 amino acids. CDR3 nucleotide sequence: TGTGCCAGCAGTGCCGGACAGGGATCGCCCCAGCATTTT. Amino acids: CASSAGQGSPQHF.